This T cell receptor beta chain emerged from a study of T-cell memory formation after mild COVID-19. This clonotype appeared a few times. TCRdb itself ran the 5' RACE reads through MiXCR, one entry per CDR3 protein. The repertoire holds 120,000 or so distinct CDR3 sequences, with about a sixth as singletons. Germline-derived CDR1 and CDR2 are LNHDA and SQIVND (reference sequence). CDR3 length: 14 amino acids. V lost 7 bases and J 2 bases, leaving 14 bases between the germline ends. This TCR derives from a young man who had mild COVID-19 (a few samples of this study predate the infection). Cell type and time point are not known. The chain carries TRBV19 and TRBJ1-2; D gene ambiguous. The specimen was PBMCs or a T cell subset sorted from them (not recorded which). The CDR3 DNA is TGTGCCAGTAACCCAGGTGAGAGGAACTATGGCTACACCTTC. Protein: CASNPGERNYGYTF.